This T cell receptor (beta chain) was captured in a study of blood T cell repertoires in COVID-19 (dated by TCRdb to 2020 to 2021). Background for the entire study: The collaborator samples originated in the United States, Italy and Spain and spanned the acute and convalescent phases of COVID-19. Where available, HLA class I and class II types were obtained from metadata supplied by the sample provider rather than from assay-based typing. A de-identified subject ID, COVID-19 status, age in years and sex were almost always included in the sample metadata. The prospective study material was composed of cDNA or gDNA derived from T cells, B-cell-depleted T cells, or PBMCs. The repertoires were released in a freely available public database intended as a resource for research on the immune response to SARS-CoV-2. The dataset comprised deeply sampled blood TCRbeta repertoires from subjects exposed to, actively infected with, or recovered from COVID-19. Samples came from the ongoing ImmuneRACE study (first 160 participants) plus 1,254 subjects from 6 global collaborators. Overall study results and their limits: The quantity of clinical and demographic metadata differed by source and by participant and was supplied without curation.

Turning to this clone: The antigen it recognizes is unknown. No base quality values were provided; no much bigger clone lies one nucleotide off.

The collaborating institutions used their own protocols to collect whole blood in K2EDTA tubes. For TCRbeta analysis, collaborator samples were shipped as frozen whole blood, as isolated PBMCs, or as DNA extracted from either sample type. The CDR3 starts with the cysteine, ends with the phenylalanine, and has 14 residues. Of all the DNA, just the CDR3 is kept, 42 bases in frame from base 1. V loses 3 bases, J loses 7 bases, and the germline ends lie 13 bases apart. The germline V gene supplies CDR1 ENHRY and CDR2 SYGVKD. TCRbeta CDR3 regions were amplified from genomic DNA using the immunoSEQ Assay, a bias-controlled multiplex PCR. Concerning the study's data processing: Within the assay, amplification of reference gene primers was used to estimate how many nucleated cells each sample contained. To quantify the absolute abundance of each unique TCRbeta CDR3 rearrangement, sequence reads were collapsed and filtered. For each sample, productive Simpson clonality was calculated as the square root of Simpson's diversity index across productive rearrangements. Drawn from immuneACCESS, this table holds only the in-frame rearrangements with V and J called that TCRdb kept. Clones are partly lost; checked studies trace under half to an unresolved V gene and leave the rest unexplained. V, J and clone size were drawn from that table, and D and trimming were deduced from the DNA. This sample gives about 180,000 clones in total; approximately 84% of them show up just once. Roughly 7% of the sample is held by the ten biggest clonotypes.

The chain links TRBV10-3 with TRBJ1-5, and possibly TRBD1, on 6 matching bases. The specimen sequenced was peripheral blood. The sequence was obtained from a human donor in a cohort sampled during active COVID-19. The DNA is TGTGCCATCAGTGAACTACAGGGTAGCCAGCCCCAGCATTTT. Translated, this gives CAISELQGSQPQHF.